This is a list of T cell receptor beta chains from one sample in a study of PD-L1 blockade in urothelial cancer. Assay: immunoSEQ multiplex PCR; the TCRdb copy retains only in-frame clones and omits some. The sample contains 90,000 or so clones, nearly 90% of which appear only once. This material consisted of PBMCs, taken around atezolizumab (anti-PD-L1) treatment. These receptors all stem from a man between 60 and 70 years old with urothelial cancer. CDR3s leave out the opening cysteine and the closing phenylalanine or tryptophan.

v_gene	j_gene	CDR3aa
TRBV28	TRBJ1-2	ASSFPTGGVDGYT
TRBV9	TRBJ1-4	ASSQGQVGKLF
TRBV15	TRBJ1-2	ATSRDPGTEYGYT
TRBV27	TRBJ2-5	ATCRRGAPQETQY
TRBV6-5	TRBJ2-7	ASSTQQGYEQY
TRBV5-3	TRBJ2-7	ARSLEGTDRVAYEQY
TRBV7-2	TRBJ2-3	ASSLVGTRGTDTQY
TRBV30	TRBJ1-6	AWSVIQGDHSPLH
TRBV6-1	TRBJ2-2	ASSADPRANTGELF
TRBV20-1	TRBJ2-7	SATQGYEQY
TRBV19	TRBJ2-3	ASSLGLAAYTDTQY
TRBV7-9	TRBJ1-1	ASSLQGGTEAF
TRBV6-1	TRBJ2-1	ASSEVAGSYNEQF
TRBV29-1	TRBJ2-3	SVERGGTDTQY
TRBV5-6	TRBJ1-2	ASSLGTGVGYT
TRBV7-2	TRBJ2-1	ASSSQRSSSYNEQF
TRBV19	TRBJ2-7	ASSIDSQGWSYEQY
TRBV29-1	TRBJ2-3	SVAGQYTDTQY
TRBV2	TRBJ2-3	ASSYLAGANTQY
TRBV4-2	TRBJ2-2	ASSPRTGNTGELF
TRBV9	TRBJ1-2	ASSSTPGQGAGYT
TRBV19	TRBJ2-1	ASSIAQTGYNEQF
TRBV5-1	TRBJ2-7	ASSLGSGGEQY
TRBV30	TRBJ2-7	AWGSFSDEQY
TRBV15	TRBJ1-6	ATSRGGTDNSPLH
TRBV30	TRBJ1-5	AYDSDNQPQH
TRBV18	TRBJ1-1	ASSPPGTSRGTEAF
TRBV7-2	TRBJ2-7	ASSLVGGLLYEQY
TRBV15	TRBJ2-2	ATSRDRGGSGTGELF
TRBV19	TRBJ2-1	ASSRDSSYNEQF
TRBV7-9	TRBJ2-1	ATVPGEREQF
TRBV23-1	TRBJ2-2	ASSQSSGADTGELF
TRBV19	TRBJ2-2	ASSRGQGRTGELF
TRBV7-6	TRBJ2-1	ASSLRGNEQF
TRBV10-3	TRBJ1-2	AISAGTGESGYT
TRBV4-3	TRBJ2-7	ASSQGQAYEQY
TRBV29-1	TRBJ2-3	TAEKAGGGDTQY
TRBV4-2	TRBJ2-1	ASSPRTSGGAGNEQF
TRBV6-5	TRBJ1-2	ASSTRTGGGLYT
TRBV9	TRBJ2-1	ASSVDQHPNEQF
TRBV9	TRBJ1-1	ASSPRPDPGVEAF
TRBV2	TRBJ1-1	ASSVQMNTEAF
TRBV15	TRBJ2-7	ATSSRLPPYEQY